This paragraph covers one TCR beta chain sequence. The target antigen is unknown. The sample belongs to a study of T cells expressing NK-cell markers. Across the whole study: Beta-chain profiling covered CD3+CD56+NKG2C+, CD3+CD56+NKG2C- and CD3+CD56-NKG2C+ sorted subsets. Findings of the study overall: The share of CD8+ T cells held by dominant NKG2C+ clonotypes was about 1.0-7.5% in roughly 6 donors.

This CDR3 is built from 12 residues. Per germline, CDR1 GTSNPN and CDR2 SVGIG (reference sequence). 5'RACE template switching with UMIs generated TCR beta cDNA. TCRdb reworked the 5' RACE reads into one entry per CDR3 protein, no DNA. This sample contains around 280,000 distinct CDR3 sequences. Sequencing used blood T cells: a sorted CD56 or NKG2C T cell subset, CD4+ or CD8+ T cells, or bulk PBMC T cells (not recorded which). This TCR derives from a man younger than 30 in good health. This chain uses TRBV30 with TRBJ2-5; TCRdb's assignment of TRBD1 cannot be checked, as there is no DNA. The CDR3 sequence: CAWSVSGETQYF. Drawing the rest from reference TRBV30 and TRBJ2-5, the complete variable domain is SQTIHQWPATLVQPVGSPLSLECTVEGTSNPNLYWYRQAAGRGLQLLFYSVGIGQISSEVPQNLSASRPQDRQFILSSKKLLLSDSGFYLCAWSVSGETQYFGPGTRLLVL.